This T cell receptor (beta chain) was sequenced during a study of T-cell reconstitution after alpha-beta-depleted transplantation in children. Unique molecular identifiers featured in how the TCRbeta library was prepared. TCRdb processed the PCR reads anew with MiXCR; each CDR3 protein has one entry. The sample lists about 980,000 distinct CDR3 sequences, roughly 29% occurring once. Germline V lookup: CDR1 SGHRS, CDR2 YFSETQ. V lost 4 bases and J lost 1; bases outside the gene matches: 6. The CDR3 has 15 residues. The study's findings and limits: Reports say that about two months after transplant, the alpha-beta T cells came out of several hundred graft clones that had expanded. High day-60 TCRbeta diversity in some patients came from surviving recipient T cells and thymic progenitors. Diversity and T-cell counts at one year after transplant derived mostly from new T cells.

A note on this clonotype: Its target is unknown.

The chain joins TRBV5-1 to TRBJ2-5; 8 bases match TRBD1. This sample comprised PBMCs, mostly from graft donor cells, obtained 360 days after TCRalphabeta/CD19-depleted stem cell transplant. The clonotype was recovered from a boy younger than two who had a stem cell transplant for SCID, so the T cells may come from the graft donor. The CDR3 sequence is CASSHGQGPQETQYF. In DNA form, the CDR3 reads TGCGCCAGCAGCCACGGACAGGGCCCCCAAGAGACCCAGTACTTC.